This is a list of T cell receptor beta chains from one sample in a study of T cell responses to AZD1222 COVID-19 vaccine. Sequenced by immunoSEQ multiplex PCR; TCRdb stores in-frame clones only, minus some. The sample has roughly 56,000 clones, about four fifths seen once. The sequencing here drew on peripheral blood, taken 28 days after the second AZD1222 dose. The receptor source for this set is an adult who received the AZD1222 COVID-19 vaccine. The CDR3 runs from the conserved cysteine through the conserved F or W. Clone sizes are given selectively: once, few, many, or a class where the clone is expanded.

>TRBJ1-1|TRBV7-2|-|15
CASSNRLSGGTEAFF
>TRBJ1-1|TRBV9|-|15
CASSVAGTMNTEAFF
>TRBJ2-7|TRBV4-3|-|16
CASSQDWTGNSYEQYF
>TRBJ2-6|TRBV6-5|-|14
CASRVGSGANVLTF
>TRBJ1-6|TRBV5-8|-|12
CASSFRSSPLHF
>TRBJ2-2|TRBV3-1/TRBV3-2|-|13
CASSRQGSGELFF
>TRBJ2-5|TRBV27|-|12
CASSISGETQYF
>TRBJ2-7|TRBV28|-|12
CASSSVPYEQYF
>TRBJ2-7|TRBV29-1|-|12
CSVGRGSYEQYF
>TRBJ2-5|TRBV10-2|-|18
CASSESRVAGAWRETQYF
>TRBJ2-1|TRBV27|-|14
CASSSGGSYNEQFF
>TRBJ1-3|TRBV4-2|-|16
CASSLIGQGQRNTIYF
>TRBJ1-3|TRBV5-4|-|15
CASSLVGLSGNTIYF
>TRBJ1-4|TRBV10-3|once|13
CAISDGRNEKLFF
>TRBJ2-7|TRBV5-1|-|16
CASSYFGFPGDYEQYF
>TRBJ1-2|TRBV6-2/TRBV6-3|-|17
CASSYSSHRAKNYGYTF
>TRBJ1-2|TRBV5-1|many|15
CASRGGTGQNYGYTF